This TCR beta chain was profiled in a study of blood T cells in healthy people across ages. Study observations and caveats: There were more naive CD4+ cells and higher diversity in long-lived donors than in aged donors.

This clonotype has more than one count but fewer than ten. Its antigen remains unidentified. Extraction of total RNA produced a minimum of 6 micrograms from each sample. Looked up from germline, CDR1 is SGHRS and CDR2 is YFSETQ. This CDR3 comprises 16 residues. The ends lost 0 bases at V and 4 bases at J; junction bases unmatched: 7. Next came a second PCR, run for about 7 to 12 cycles, which used a sample-barcoded 5' primer along with a J-beta primer mix. All cDNA molecules were each tagged by a template-switch adaptor with 12 random nucleotides. TCRdb analysed the 5' RACE reads with MiXCR anew, one entry per CDR3 protein. The sample holds more than 900,000 distinct CDR3 sequences; under 35% are singletons and the top ten take roughly a tenth. In addition, the sample was reused for a study of T cells of mothers and their children.

The sequence derives from a woman in her forties in good health. The sequencing input was blood. V gene TRBV5-1 combines with J gene TRBJ2-3; 8 bases align to TRBD2. The CDR3 region has the DNA TGCGCCAGCAGCTTGGGTGGCGGGGGGACTTCAGATACGCAGTATTTT. The encoded protein is CASSLGGGGTSDTQYF.